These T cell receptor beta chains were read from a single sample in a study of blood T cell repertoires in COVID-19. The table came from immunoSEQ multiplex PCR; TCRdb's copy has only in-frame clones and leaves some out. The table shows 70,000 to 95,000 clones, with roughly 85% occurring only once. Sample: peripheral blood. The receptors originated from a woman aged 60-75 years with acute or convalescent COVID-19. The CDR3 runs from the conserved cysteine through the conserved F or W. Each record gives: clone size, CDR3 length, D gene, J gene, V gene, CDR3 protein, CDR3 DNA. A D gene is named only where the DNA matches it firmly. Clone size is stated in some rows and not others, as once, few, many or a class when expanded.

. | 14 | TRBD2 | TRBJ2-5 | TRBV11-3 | CASSQGTSGGAQYF | TGTGCCAGCAGCCAAGGGACTAGCGGGGGGGCCCAGTACTTC
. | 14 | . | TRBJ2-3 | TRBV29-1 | CSVANSVLADTQYF | TGCAGCGTTGCCAATAGTGTGTTGGCAGATACGCAGTATTTT
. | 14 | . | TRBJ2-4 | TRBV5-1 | CASSLFSGKNIQYF | TGCGCCAGCAGCTTGTTTTCAGGGAAAAACATTCAGTACTTC
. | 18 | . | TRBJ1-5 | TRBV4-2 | CASSQDLDKGPFNQPQHF | TGTGCCAGCAGCCAAGACCTCGACAAGGGGCCTTTCAATCAGCCCCAGCATTTT
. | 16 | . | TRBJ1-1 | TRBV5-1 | CASSLGQGGLKTEAFF | TGCGCCAGCAGCTTAGGGCAGGGCGGTTTGAAAACTGAAGCTTTCTTT
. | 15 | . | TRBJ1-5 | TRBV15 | CATSREGRFNQPQHF | TGTGCCACCAGCAGAGAGGGCAGGTTCAATCAGCCCCAGCATTTT
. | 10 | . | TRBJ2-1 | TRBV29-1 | CSGGSGEQFF | TGCAGCGGGGGTTCGGGGGAGCAGTTCTTC
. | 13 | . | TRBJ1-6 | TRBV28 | CASSSGVWSPLHF | TGTGCCAGCAGTTCAGGGGTCTGGTCACCCCTCCACTTT
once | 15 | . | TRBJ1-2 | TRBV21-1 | CASSKAHRGCDGYTF | TGTGCCAGCAGCAAAGCCCACAGGGGTTGCGATGGCTACACCTTC
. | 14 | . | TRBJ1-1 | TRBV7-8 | CASSLVGGMAEAFF | TGTGCCAGCAGCTTAGTTGGAGGGATGGCTGAAGCTTTCTTT
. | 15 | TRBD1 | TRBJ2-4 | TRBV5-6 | CASSGTGGAGYIQYF | TGTGCCAGCAGCGGGACAGGGGGCGCCGGATACATTCAGTACTTC
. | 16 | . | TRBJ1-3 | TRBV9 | CASSVTPRDSGNTIYF | TGTGCCAGCAGCGTAACCCCACGGGACTCTGGAAACACCATATATTTT
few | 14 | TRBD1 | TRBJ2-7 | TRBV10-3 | CAIGEKGQGTEQYF | TGTGCCATCGGGGAGAAAGGACAGGGGACCGAGCAGTACTTC
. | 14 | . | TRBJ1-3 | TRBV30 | CAWSVSRAGNTIYF | TGTGCCTGGAGTGTTTCCAGGGCTGGAAACACCATATATTTT